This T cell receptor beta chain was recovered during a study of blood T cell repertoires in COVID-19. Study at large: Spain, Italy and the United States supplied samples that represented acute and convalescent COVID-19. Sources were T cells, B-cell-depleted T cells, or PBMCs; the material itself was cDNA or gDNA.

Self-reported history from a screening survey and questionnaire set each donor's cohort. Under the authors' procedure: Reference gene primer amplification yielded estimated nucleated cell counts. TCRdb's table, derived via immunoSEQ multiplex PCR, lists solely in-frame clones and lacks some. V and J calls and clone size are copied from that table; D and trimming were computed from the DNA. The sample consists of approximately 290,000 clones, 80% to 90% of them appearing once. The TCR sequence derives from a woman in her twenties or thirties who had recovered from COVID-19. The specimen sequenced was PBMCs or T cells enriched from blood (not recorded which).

The CDR3 DNA follows: TGTGCCAGCAGTCGTAACACCCGGAGAGGGTTTGTGCGAGACACCGGGGAGCTGTTTTTT. As protein: CASSRNTRRGFVRDTGELFF. The V gene is TRBV27, the J gene TRBJ2-2; TRBD2 is a possible D gene (5 bases). Trimming left V 5 bases short and J 3 bases short, with 28 bases between. The CDR3 is 20 residues long. Per germline, CDR1 MNHEY and CDR2 SMNVEV (reference sequence).